This T cell receptor (beta chain) was sequenced during a study of T cell responses to AZD1222 COVID-19 vaccine. General observations from the study: Across the whole spike, CD4 TCRs peaked at regions 160-218 and 743-854. Most donors were white British and more were female, and clonal diversity was possibly underestimated. Spike-specific TCR breadth and depth were elevated following two AZD1222 doses.

With regard to this clone: As yet, its antigen is unknown.

Per germline, CDR1 SGHRS and CDR2 YFSETQ. Between the trimmed V and J ends, which lost 2 bases and 2 bases, there was a span of 23 bases. There are 19 residues in the CDR3. Sequencing was performed with immunoSEQ multiplex PCR; in TCRdb, only in-frame clones are kept and a portion is missing. This sample has fewer than 150,000 clones, with about nine tenths found just once. The TCR was taken from an adult in good health. V gene TRBV5-1 combines with J gene TRBJ1-5; D remains unclear. Sequencing used peripheral blood, obtained on day 0 of AZD1222 vaccination. The CDR3 region has the DNA TGCGCCAGCAGCTTAAAATCTATCGACGATGGGTTACGCAATCAGCCCCAGCATTTT. Protein sequence: CASSLKSIDDGLRNQPQHF. Supplemented by reference TRBV5-1 and TRBJ1-5, the full variable domain reads KAGVTQTPRYLIKTRGQQVTLSCSPISGHRSVSWYQQTPGQGLQFLFEYFSETQRNKGNFPGRFSGRQFSNSRSEMNVSTLELGDSALYLCASSLKSIDDGLRNQPQHFGDGTRLSIL.